A selection of T cell receptor beta chains follows, all from one sample in a study of beta chain features in type 1 diabetes. Assay used: immunoSEQ multiplex PCR; TCRdb lists only in-frame clones, some missing. The profile shows roughly 370,000 clones, approximately 14% of them singletons. The material sequenced was naive CD4+ T cells from blood. The source of these receptors is a man aged 25 to 40 in good health. The CDR3 runs from the conserved cysteine through the conserved F or W. The order of the fields is V gene, J gene, D gene, clone size, CDR3 protein, CDR3 DNA. D genes are given only for firm matches. The size entry is marked missing in some rows and otherwise reads once, few, many or a size class.

V: TRBV27; J: TRBJ1-6; D: TRBD1; size: few; CDR3: CASRDMRQGYGPLHF; DNA: TGTGCCAGCAGGGATATGAGACAGGGGTATGGACCCCTCCACTTT
V: TRBV10-3; J: TRBJ2-1; D: -; size: many; CDR3: CAIRTNNEQFF; DNA: TGTGCCATCAGGACCAACAATGAGCAGTTCTTC
V: TRBV19; J: TRBJ2-5; D: -; size: few; CDR3: CASSIQGPRETQYF; DNA: TGTGCCAGTAGTATTCAGGGACCGAGGGAGACCCAGTACTTC
V: TRBV19; J: TRBJ1-1; D: -; size: few; CDR3: CARHQMNTEAFF; DNA: TGTGCCAGACATCAGATGAACACTGAAGCTTTCTTT
V: TRBV5-1; J: TRBJ1-2; D: -; size: -; CDR3: CASSPGNYGYTF; DNA: TGCGCCAGCAGCCCAGGGAACTATGGCTACACCTTC
V: TRBV5-6; J: TRBJ1-6; D: -; size: -; CDR3: CASSLEPIIRDSPLHF; DNA: TGTGCCAGCAGCTTGGAGCCAATAATCAGAGATTCACCCCTCCACTTT
V: TRBV11-2; J: TRBJ2-1; D: -; size: few; CDR3: CASSLEVLGEQFF; DNA: TGTGCCAGCAGCTTGGAGGTCTTGGGTGAGCAGTTCTTC
V: TRBV7-9; J: TRBJ2-3; D: -; size: -; CDR3: CASSLASGASTDTQYF; DNA: TGTGCCAGCAGCTTAGCTAGCGGAGCTAGCACAGATACGCAGTATTTT
V: TRBV2; J: TRBJ2-5; D: -; size: few; CDR3: CASSRDNLFQETQYF; DNA: TGTGCCAGCAGCCGGGACAACTTATTCCAAGAGACCCAGTACTTC
V: TRBV7-2; J: TRBJ2-1; D: TRBD1; size: -; CDR3: CASSLYRGNEQFF; DNA: TGTGCCAGCAGCTTATACAGGGGCAATGAGCAGTTCTTC
V: TRBV4-2; J: TRBJ2-1; D: TRBD2; size: -; CDR3: CASSQDLVRTSGRLEEQFF; DNA: TGTGCCAGCAGCCAAGATCTGGTTAGGACTAGCGGGAGACTGGAAGAGCAGTTCTTC
V: TRBV30; J: TRBJ2-3; D: -; size: -; CDR3: CAWRSKALTFLDTQYF; DNA: TGTGCCTGGAGGTCCAAGGCTCTCACTTTCTTGGATACGCAGTATTTT
V: TRBV25-1; J: TRBJ2-3; D: -; size: -; CDR3: CASSEWGLPSTDTQYF; DNA: TGTGCCAGCAGTGAATGGGGCCTCCCTAGCACAGATACGCAGTATTTT
V: TRBV11-2; J: TRBJ1-2; D: TRBD1; size: few; CDR3: CASSPRRDRDYGYTF; DNA: TGTGCCAGCAGCCCCCGCCGGGACAGGGACTATGGCTACACCTTC
V: TRBV29-1; J: TRBJ2-5; D: -; size: few; CDR3: CSVDRQGETQYF; DNA: TGCAGCGTTGACCGCCAAGGAGAGACCCAGTACTTC
V: TRBV13; J: TRBJ1-2; D: -; size: -; CDR3: CASDRSSDYGYTF; DNA: TGTGCCAGCGACCGAAGTTCCGACTATGGCTACACCTTC
V: TRBV29-1; J: TRBJ1-3; D: -; size: few; CDR3: CSVAGSSGNTIYF; DNA: TGCAGCGTTGCGGGGAGCTCTGGAAACACCATATATTTT
V: TRBV7-2; J: TRBJ1-1; D: -; size: -; CDR3: CASSLNLGALEAFF; DNA: TGTGCCAGCAGCTTAAATCTTGGGGCGCTGGAAGCTTTCTTT
V: TRBV11-2; J: TRBJ2-3; D: -; size: few; CDR3: CASSPGLRSGTQYF; DNA: TGTGCCAGCAGCCCGGGACTTCGGTCGGGTACGCAGTATTTT
V: TRBV7-2; J: TRBJ2-5; D: -; size: once; CDR3: CASSLVATRNQETQYF; DNA: TGTGCCAGCAGCTTAGTTGCGACGAGGAACCAAGAGACCCAGTACTTC
V: TRBV5-8; J: TRBJ2-1; D: TRBD2; size: few; CDR3: CASSLVVGRGDNEQFF; DNA: TGTGCCAGCAGCTTGGTGGTCGGGAGGGGAGACAATGAGCAGTTCTTC
V: TRBV2; J: TRBJ1-6; D: -; size: -; CDR3: CASSELGAGNSPLHF; DNA: TGTGCCAGCAGTGAATTGGGGGCAGGGAATTCACCCCTCCACTTT
V: TRBV30; J: TRBJ2-5; D: -; size: -; CDR3: CAWGRETQYF; DNA: TGTGCCTGGGGGAGGGAGACCCAGTACTTC
V: TRBV29-1; J: TRBJ1-5; D: TRBD1; size: many; CDR3: CSTRDRGFNQPQHF; DNA: TGCAGCACCCGGGACAGGGGCTTCAATCAGCCCCAGCATTTT
V: TRBV5-1; J: TRBJ2-1; D: TRBD2; size: few; CDR3: CASSLGNPGLDTSNEQFF; DNA: TGCGCCAGCAGCTTGGGGAATCCGGGACTAGATACCAGCAATGAGCAGTTCTTC
V: TRBV5-4; J: TRBJ2-5; D: -; size: few; CDR3: CASSLVPAGETQYF; DNA: TGTGCCAGCAGCTTGGTCCCAGCTGGGGAGACCCAGTACTTC
V: TRBV9; J: TRBJ2-3; D: TRBD2; size: -; CDR3: CASSLAGRGTDTQYF; DNA: TGTGCCAGCAGTCTAGCGGGCCGGGGTACAGATACGCAGTATTTT
V: TRBV7-9; J: TRBJ2-3; D: -; size: -; CDR3: CASSLSGLATSTDTQYF; DNA: TGTGCCAGCAGCTTATCTGGGCTAGCGACTAGCACAGATACGCAGTATTTT
V: TRBV14; J: TRBJ1-2; D: -; size: -; CDR3: CASSQDSPAGPGHGYTF; DNA: TGTGCCAGCAGCCAAGATTCCCCTGCGGGCCCGGGGCATGGCTACACCTTC
V: TRBV6-4; J: TRBJ1-2; D: -; size: once; CDR3: CASRPGQGWDGYTF; DNA: TGTGCCAGCAGACCCGGTCAGGGGTGGGATGGCTACACCTTC
V: TRBV29-1; J: TRBJ2-1; D: TRBD2; size: -; CDR3: CSVKSGRSYNEQFF; DNA: TGCAGCGTAAAGAGCGGGAGATCCTACAATGAGCAGTTCTTC
V: TRBV14; J: TRBJ2-1; D: -; size: once; CDR3: CASSRVRGIVNEQFF; DNA: TGTGCCAGCAGCCGGGTTAGGGGAATTGTCAATGAGCAGTTCTTC
V: TRBV2; J: TRBJ2-3; D: TRBD2; size: few; CDR3: CAGTIAGGTDTQYF; DNA: TGTGCCGGTACGATAGCGGGGGGCACAGATACGCAGTATTTT
V: TRBV27; J: TRBJ1-1; D: -; size: few; CDR3: CASSLRGRIAFF; DNA: TGTGCCAGCAGTCTTAGGGGGAGGATAGCTTTCTTT
V: TRBV29-1; J: TRBJ2-2; D: TRBD2; size: few; CDR3: CSVLAGGTGELFF; DNA: TGCAGCGTCCTAGCGGGGGGGACCGGGGAGCTGTTTTTT
V: TRBV5-6; J: TRBJ2-2; D: -; size: once; CDR3: CASSLSGTGELFF; DNA: TGTGCCAGCAGCTTAAGCGGCACCGGGGAGCTGTTTTTT
V: TRBV4-3; J: TRBJ1-1; D: TRBD1; size: few; CDR3: CASSLLGQGGEAFF; DNA: TGCGCCAGCAGCCTACTAGGACAGGGGGGTGAAGCTTTCTTT
V: TRBV13; J: TRBJ2-5; D: -; size: many; CDR3: CASSSMGRETQYF; DNA: TGTGCCAGCAGCTCTATGGGTAGAGAGACCCAGTACTTC
V: TRBV7-2; J: TRBJ2-1; D: TRBD2; size: few; CDR3: CASRNWTRRHEQFF; DNA: TGTGCCAGCAGAAATTGGACTAGGCGGCATGAGCAGTTCTTC